This T cell receptor beta chain was retrieved from a study of cytomegalovirus exposure and HLA in healthy donors. Study results and limitations: High specificity and sensitivity for cytomegalovirus status were reported for the classifier.

As regards this clone: Its cognate antigen is unknown.

Using immunoSEQ multiplex PCR, the repertoire was profiled, and TCRdb retains in-frame clones only, with some absent. The sample lists approximately 260,000 clones, around 88% occurring once. Germline CDR1 is SGHDT and CDR2 is YYEEEE. The CDR3 runs 12 residues. The germline V and J ends were trimmed by 1 base and 7 bases, with 8 bases remaining between them. The sequence was collected from a woman aged 30 to 39 in good health and CMV-seropositive. The rearrangement uses TRBV5-6 and TRBJ1-1, with D unclear. The sequenced sample consisted of PBMCs. CDR3 loop: CASSLNGGEAFF. CDR3 in DNA: TGTGCCAGCAGCTTGAATGGAGGTGAAGCTTTCTTT. Full variable domain (outside the CDR3, taken from reference TRBV5-6 and TRBJ1-1): DAGVTQSPTHLIKTRGQQVTLRCSPKSGHDTVSWYQQALGQGPQFIFQYYEEEERQRGNFPDRFSGHQFPNYSSELNVNALLLGDSALYLCASSLNGGEAFFGQGTRLTVV.